The source of this T cell receptor (beta chain) is a study of T cell responses to AZD1222 COVID-19 vaccine. Study findings and constraints: Distributed over spike, vaccine-associated CD4 TCRs predominated at 160-218 and 743-854. Spike-specific TCR breadth and depth went up after people got two AZD1222 doses. There were repertoire samples only from the period after the peak T cell response. Only a handful of AZD1222 recipients tested seropositive at baseline.

This clone showed up just once. As yet, its antigen is unknown. Germline loops: CDR1 SEHNR, CDR2 FQNEAQ (reference sequence). This CDR3 spans 16 amino acids. V lost 4 bases and J 0 bases, leaving 16 bases between the germline ends. Measured with immunoSEQ multiplex PCR; TCRdb has only the in-frame clones, and not every one. This sample has 150,000 or so clones; 80% to 90% occur once, and the top ten carry approximately 5.1%. The sample was peripheral blood, taken on day 0 of AZD1222 vaccination. This sequence joins TRBV7-9 and TRBJ2-7; D remains unclear. The TCR sequence derives from an adult in good health. The CDR3 loop is CASSSWTAKSSYEQYF. Here the CDR3 DNA reads TGTGCCAGCAGCTCTTGGACCGCGAAGAGCTCCTACGAGCAGTACTTC.